Shown below are 17 T cell receptor beta chains from a single sample sequenced in a study of T cell repertoires in cytomegalovirus infection (dated by TCRdb to the late 2010s). TCRdb names Illumina HiSeq 1500 as the instrument used. Using fastp at Q25 and MiXCR, TCRdb reprocessed the public reads and kept productive beta chains. Under each unique CDR3 protein, matching rows form one entry showing the most common genes and DNA. This sample holds a few hundred thousand distinct CDR3 sequences; more than 30% were observed only once. The ten most abundant clones make up roughly 16% of the sample. No antigens are known for them. According to the study, the label for this sample's treatment or condition signals: in vitro stimulation with specific CMV peptide epitopes to enrich CMV-specific T cells. The material was cultured PBMCs, obtained from culture after CMV antigen stimulation. Source of these receptors: a human donor in good health (CMV status not recorded). Some clones in this sample may be carry-over from other donors' samples.

Here the CDR3 reads CSAPGLVLREQFF. The CDR3, as DNA: TGCAGTGCCCCGGGACTAGTTCTACGTGAGCAGTTCTTC. The chain carries TRBV20-1 and TRBJ2-1, with 8 bases identical to TRBD2. This CDR3 spans 13 amino acids. CDR1 DFQATT and CDR2 SNEGSKA come from the germline V gene (reference sequence). J gave up 9 bases and V 6 bases, and 10 bases lay outside the gene matches.

This sequence joins TRBV29-1 and TRBJ2-2, with D unclear. Germline V lookup: CDR1 SQVTM, CDR2 ANQGSEA. CDR3 length: 12 amino acids. The V end was cut by 3 bases, the J end by 0 bases, with 2 bases between. CDR3 residues: CSVDTNTGELFF. The DNA for the CDR3 is TGCAGCGTTGACACGAACACCGGGGAGCTGTTTTTT.

The chain couples TRBV28 to TRBJ2-3; D not resolved. From germline, CDR1 is MDHEN and CDR2 SYDVKM. The V end was cut by 3 bases, the J end by 2 bases, with 12 bases between. This CDR3 is 15 amino acids long. The CDR3 protein is CASSFPGPFTDTQYF. The DNA of the CDR3 is TGTGCCAGCAGTTTCCCCGGACCATTCACAGATACGCAGTATTTT.

This clonotype is categorized as medium-sized (0.01 to 0.1%). The rearrangement uses TRBV2 and TRBJ1-3, with D possibly being TRBD1 (5 bases). The CDR3 has 14 amino acids. V gave up 7 bases and J gave up 0 bases, with 10 bases separating them. The germline CDR1 and CDR2 sequences are SNHLY and FYNNEI. CDR3 protein: CASTRQTSGNTIYF. DNA for the CDR3: TGTGCCAGCACCCGACAGACCTCTGGAAACACCATATATTTT.

This clonotype was recorded a few times. CDR3 residues: CASSLFLNTEAFF. The CDR3 DNA reads TGTGCCAGCAGCCTTTTTCTGAACACTGAAGCTTTCTTT. The J gene is TRBJ1-1, the V gene TRBV7-8; D is ambiguous. Germline assignment: CDR1 SGHVS and CDR2 FQNEAQ. The ends were cut back, 5 bases at V and 0 bases at J, with 7 bases in the middle. This CDR3 is built from 13 residues.

The V call is TRBV5-1, the J call TRBJ2-7; TRBD2 agrees at 12 bases. The CDR3 consists of 15 residues. Germline V CDR1 and CDR2: SGHRS, YFSETQ. V gave up 3 bases and J gave up 3 bases; unmatched junction bases: 4. The CDR3 sequence is CASSWGTSGYYEQYF. Here the CDR3 DNA reads TGCGCCAGCAGCTGGGGGACTAGCGGGTACTACGAGCAGTACTTC. The full variable domain, rest sourced from reference TRBV5-1 and TRBJ2-7, is KAGVTQTPRYLIKTRGQQVTLSCSPISGHRSVSWYQQTPGQGLQFLFEYFSETQRNKGNFPGRFSGRQFSNSRSEMNVSTLELGDSALYLCASSWGTSGYYEQYFGPGTRLTVT.

This clonotype was recorded many times. The J gene is TRBJ2-7, the V gene TRBV7-2; the D gene could be TRBD1 or TRBD2 (5 bases each). The V and J ends lost 3 bases and 6 bases respectively, with 12 bases between them. The germline V gene encodes CDR1 SGHTA and CDR2 FQGNSA. The CDR3 is 13 amino acids. The DNA of the CDR3 is TGTGCCAGCAGCTTTGTGAGGGGATTCGAGCAGTACGTC. Amino acids: CASSFVRGFEQYV.

This chain links TRBV7-3 with TRBJ1-2; D gene ambiguous. From germline, CDR1 is SGHTA and CDR2 FQGTGA. This CDR3 is 11 amino acids long. V dropped 1 base and J dropped 8 bases, with 5 bases sitting between them. This CDR3 is CASSLSSGYTF. CDR3 coding DNA: TGTGCCAGCAGCTTAAGCTCCGGCTACACCTTC.

The chain couples TRBV7-7 to TRBJ2-7; TRBD1 aligns across 9 bases. Germline V lookup: CDR1 SSHAT, CDR2 FNYEAQ (reference sequence). The CDR3 loop spans 13 amino acids. V trimming: 5 bases; J trimming: 6 bases; junction bases outside the gene matches: 5. CDR3 sequence reads: CASSLNRGLEQYF. CDR3 in DNA: TGTGCCAGCAGCCTCAACAGGGGGCTCGAGCAGTACTTC.

The V call is TRBV19, the J call TRBJ2-5; D not resolved. The CDR3 extends over 13 amino acids. V dropped 9 bases and J dropped 5 bases, with 16 bases sitting between them. The V gene's germline CDR1 is LNHDA and CDR2 SQIVND (reference sequence). CDR3: CASNTRFLETQYF. CDR3 DNA sequence: TGTGCCAGCAATACCCGCTTTTTGGAGACCCAGTACTTC.

The V gene is TRBV2, the J gene TRBJ2-7, with D possibly being TRBD1 or TRBD2 (5 bases each). The CDR3 runs to 11 residues. Trimming cost V 8 bases and J 12 bases, with 17 bases left between them. CDR1 is SNHLY and CDR2 is FYNNEI in the germline V gene. CDR3 sequence reads: CASSDGARRYV. The CDR3 DNA reads TGTGCCAGCTCCGACGGGGCACGTCGGTACGTC.

This chain joins TRBV6-6 and TRBJ2-1; maybe TRBD2 (5 bases). The germline V gene encodes CDR1 MNHNY and CDR2 SVGAGI (reference sequence). This CDR3 has 12 amino acids. Deletions cut 7 bases from V and 3 bases from J, with 7 bases between. CDR3 sequence (DNA): TGTGCCAGCACTGACTACTACAATGAGCAGTTCTTC. This codes for CASTDYYNEQFF.

This clonotype was counted once. The chain joins TRBV6-5 to TRBJ2-1; possibly TRBD1 or TRBD2 for D (5 bases each). The V gene's germline CDR1 is MNHEY and CDR2 SVGAGI. CDR3 length equals 16 residues. Trimming stripped 4 bases from V and 6 bases from J, with 19 bases between. The CDR3 DNA is TGTGCCAGCAGTTCCCTCGGTGGGGGTTATTTCAATGAGCAGTTCTTC. Its protein product is CASSSLGGGYFNEQFF.

A few counts support this clonotype. The rearrangement joins TRBV4-1 to TRBJ1-6; maybe TRBD1 (5 bases). Germline lookup yields CDR1 MGHRA and CDR2 YSYEKL. The CDR3 covers 17 residues. Trimming stripped 0 bases from V and 8 bases from J, with 17 bases between. CDR3 DNA sequence: TGCGCCAGCAGCCAAGAAGGCCGGACACGGGGTGATTCACCCCTCCACTTT. Translated, it gives CASSQEGRTRGDSPLHF.

This chain joins TRBV12-3 or TRBV12-4 and TRBJ2-5; 13 bases are shared with TRBD2. This CDR3 spans 15 amino acids. V shed 5 bases and J 10 bases; nucleotides not matched to a gene: 10. CDR3 amino acids: CASSMMVGLAGIQYF. In DNA form, the CDR3 reads TGTGCCAGCAGTATGATGGTGGGACTAGCGGGAATCCAGTACTTC.

The CDR3 bases are TGTGCCATCAGTGAGACCTCCGGGACAGTTAGGGAAAAACTGTTTTTT. This gives the protein CAISETSGTVREKLFF. This chain connects TRBV10-3 to TRBJ1-4; 7 positions match TRBD1. Germline CDR1 reads ENHRY; CDR2 reads SYGVKD. After removal of 2 bases from V and 8 bases from J, the junction contained 11 bases not matched to a gene. CDR3 length equals 16 residues.

This chain joins TRBV20-1 and TRBJ2-3; D gene uncertain. V was cut by 0 bases and J by 10 bases, with 20 bases left in between. Germline-derived CDR1 and CDR2 are DFQATT and SNEGSKA (reference sequence). The CDR3 is made up of 15 amino acids. The CDR3 reads CSARDHPGQLGSQYF. The CDR3, as DNA: TGCAGTGCTAGAGATCACCCGGGCCAGCTAGGATCGCAGTATTTT.